This TCR beta chain was sequenced during a study of T cells in women clearing cervical HPV infection. Sequencing used immunoSEQ multiplex PCR; TCRdb keeps in-frame clones, though not all of them. Recorded for this sample: more than 30,000 clones. Sequenced input: blood buffy coat. The clonotype comes from a woman aged 18 to 75 with a cervical HPV16 infection that either progressed to CIN3+ or cleared (not recorded which).

The CDR3 reads CASSAAFQGSYEQYF. CDR3 DNA, as far as it was read: TGTGCCAGCAGCGCAGCGTTTCAGGGGAGCTACGAG. The rearrangement links TRBV6-2 or TRBV6-3 to TRBJ2-7, with D possibly TRBD1 on 6 matching bases. From the germline J gene comes the end of the CDR3, since the read stops 3 residues before it. Germline V lookup: CDR1 MNHEY, CDR2 SVGEGT. Trimming took off 6 bases at V and 3 bases at J, with 18 bases between the two ends. This CDR3 contains 15 residues.